The next 12 T cell receptor beta chains were all read from a single sample in a study of T cells in Graves' hyperthyroidism and ophthalmopathy. Amplification of TCR beta CDR3 regions used RNA as the template. The study used the HTBI primer set for a first-round RT-PCR of the TCR CDR3. One entry per CDR3 protein, called by TCRdb with MiXCR from the multiplex PCR reads. The sample shows fewer than 600,000 distinct CDR3 sequences, around 14% of them seen only once. What was sequenced was blood. These receptors were collected from a woman younger than 30 with Graves' hyperthyroidism.

In its sample, this clonotype was seen a few times. J is TRBJ2-3 and V is TRBV6-4; D call uncertain. This CDR3 is 16 amino acids long. Deletions cut 5 bases from V and 6 bases from J, with 21 bases between. The germline V gene has CDR1 MRHNA and CDR2 SNTAGT. Here the CDR3 DNA reads TGTGCCAGCAGTTCCCGTGGTCTTCCCTATGCGGATACGCAGTATTTT. It is translated as CASSSRGLPYADTQYF.

This clonotype has a count of ten or more. The chain joins TRBV18 to TRBJ2-3, with TRBD1 matching 8 bases. Germline V gene data show CDR1 as KGHSH and CDR2 as LQKENI. The CDR3 totals 16 residues. The V segment lost 2 bases and the J segment 4 bases; nucleotides outside the gene matches: 8. The CDR3 region has the DNA TGTGCCAGCTCACCAGCCGGGACAGGTCCATCAGATACGCAGTATTTT. The encoded protein is CASSPAGTGPSDTQYF.

This clonotype appeared many times. The V and J genes are TRBV5-8 and TRBJ2-5; the D gene is possibly TRBD1 (5 bases). Between the trimmed V and J ends, which lost 4 bases and 5 bases, there was a span of 21 bases. This CDR3 has 16 residues. Per germline, CDR1 SGHTS and CDR2 YDEGEE. This CDR3 is CASSQIGAITTETQYF. CDR3 nucleotide sequence: TGTGCCAGCAGCCAGATAGGGGCCATCACAACGGAGACCCAGTACTTC.

This clonotype was observed many times. The rearrangement uses TRBV7-9 and TRBJ2-1; 13 positions agree with TRBD2. This CDR3 spans 20 amino acids. Germline loops: CDR1 SEHNR, CDR2 FQNEAQ (reference sequence). Germline trimming cut 5 bases from V and 7 bases from J; bases unmatched to any gene: 20. The DNA for the CDR3 is TGTGCCAGCAGCCCCAGATACGAAGCTGGGGGGACTAGCGGGACTAATGAGCAGTTCTTC. Amino acids: CASSPRYEAGGTSGTNEQFF.

This clonotype was observed many times. The V call is TRBV6-2 or TRBV6-3, the J call TRBJ2-1; 8 bases are shared with TRBD2. This CDR3 comprises 16 residues. V shed 0 bases, J shed 8 bases, and the junction held 9 bases outside the gene matches. CDR1 is MNHEY, CDR2 SVGEGT, per germline. CDR3 region: CASSYSTRSAGDEQFF. Here the CDR3 DNA reads TGTGCCAGCAGTTACTCCACTCGTTCAGCGGGAGATGAGCAGTTCTTC.

This clonotype was detected only once. This rearrangement joins TRBV11-2 to TRBJ2-1, with a tentative D call TRBD1 (6 bases). The CDR3 consists of 14 residues. V shed 6 bases and J shed 7 bases, with 16 bases lying between them. Germline-derived CDR1 and CDR2 are SGHAT and FQNNGV. CDR3 protein: CASRGTRGINEQFF. CDR3 nucleotides: TGTGCCAGCAGGGGAACGAGGGGGATTAATGAGCAGTTCTTC.

This clonotype was seen more than once but under ten times. The chain uses TRBV19 and TRBJ2-1, with D perhaps matching TRBD1 (5 bases). Trimming pared 3 bases from V and 7 bases from J, leaving 13 bases between. The CDR3 consists of 14 residues. Germline V gene lookup returns CDR1 LNHDA and CDR2 SQIVND (reference sequence). CDR3: CASSIELGVNEQFF. CDR3 in DNA: TGTGCCAGTAGTATTGAGCTAGGGGTTAATGAGCAGTTCTTC.

This clonotype was seen repeatedly, ten times or more. The V call is TRBV19, the J call TRBJ1-6; 7 nucleotides match TRBD1. Germline V lookup: CDR1 LNHDA, CDR2 SQIVND (reference sequence). Trimming removed 8 bases from V and 5 bases from J; junction bases left unmatched: 12. This CDR3 region has 16 residues. The CDR3 nucleotides read TGTGCCAGTGGGATGACAGGGCTTTTGGATAATTCACCCCTCCACTTT. This sequence encodes CASGMTGLLDNSPLHF.

This clonotype came up many times. The rearrangement links TRBV19 to TRBJ2-1; 7 bases align to TRBD2. With V trimmed by 3 bases and J by 9 bases, 8 bases remained unmatched. The CDR3 totals 14 residues. CDR1 and CDR2 (germline): LNHDA, SQIVND (reference sequence). CDR3 nucleotide sequence: TGTGCCAGTAGTATTCAGCGGGATCTCGTTGAGCAGTTCTTC. Residues: CASSIQRDLVEQFF.

As to this clonotype: Given a much more abundant clone one base away, this may be a read error. Because it lacks the conserved phenylalanine or tryptophan at the end, this CDR3 is likely a read error. The V and J genes are TRBV7-9 and TRBJ1-1; TRBD1 might be the D (5 bases). Germline V CDR1 and CDR2: SEHNR, FQNEAQ (reference sequence). V was pared by 5 bases and J by 0 bases, with 10 bases between. The CDR3 sequence is 14 residues long. The CDR3 coding sequence is TGTGCCAGCAGCGTGGGGCACGTGAACACTGAAGCTTTCCTT. Residues: CASSVGHVNTEAFL.

The V call is TRBV20-1, the J call TRBJ1-2; perhaps TRBD1 as D (5 bases). The CDR3 totals 13 residues. Trimming stripped 5 bases from V and 8 bases from J, with 18 bases between. From germline, CDR1 is DFQATT and CDR2 SNEGSKA (reference sequence). The CDR3 DNA follows: TGCAGTGCTGAAGGGACGCAAAAAACCGGCTACACCTTC. Amino acid sequence: CSAEGTQKTGYTF.

This sequence joins TRBV6-2 or TRBV6-3 and TRBJ2-7, with TRBD2 as a possible D gene (5 bases). The CDR3 length is 19 residues. CDR1 and CDR2 (germline): MNHEY, SVGEGT. V was shortened by 6 bases and J by 7 bases, with 34 bases between the two germline ends. The CDR3 region has the DNA TGTGCCAGCAGCAATCGGGGTCAGCCGACACACCTTACGAGCATGGAGCAGTACGTC. Translation: CASSNRGQPTHLTSMEQYV.